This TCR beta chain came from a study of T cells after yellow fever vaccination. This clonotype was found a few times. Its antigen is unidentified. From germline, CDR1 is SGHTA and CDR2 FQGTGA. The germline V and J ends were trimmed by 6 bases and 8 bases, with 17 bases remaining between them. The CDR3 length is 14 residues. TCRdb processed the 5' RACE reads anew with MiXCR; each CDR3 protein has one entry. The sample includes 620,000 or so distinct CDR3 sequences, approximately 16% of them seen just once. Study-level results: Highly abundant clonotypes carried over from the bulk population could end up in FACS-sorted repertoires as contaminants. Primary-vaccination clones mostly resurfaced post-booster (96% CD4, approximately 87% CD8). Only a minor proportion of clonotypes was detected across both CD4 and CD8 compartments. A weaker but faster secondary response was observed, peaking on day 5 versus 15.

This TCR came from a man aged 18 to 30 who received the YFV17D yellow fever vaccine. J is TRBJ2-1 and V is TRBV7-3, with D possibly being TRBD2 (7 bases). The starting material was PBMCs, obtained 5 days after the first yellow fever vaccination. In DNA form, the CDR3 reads TGTGCCAGCAGTATCGGGGGGCCGGTGGATGAGCAGTTCTTC. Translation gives CASSIGGPVDEQFF.